This T cell receptor beta chain was profiled in a study of blood T cell repertoires in COVID-19. The CDR3 loop spans 16 amino acids. J was trimmed by 7 bases and V by 7 bases; bases with no gene match: 15. Germline V CDR1 and CDR2: SEHNR, FQNEAQ (reference sequence). The count of this clone is one. Per the original methods: Nucleated cell number was recorded as an estimate derived from reference gene primer amplification. Profiling relied on immunoSEQ multiplex PCR, and the TCRdb table lists in-frame clones only, not all of them. That table furnishes V, J and clone size, whereas the DNA furnished D and trimming. The sample has fewer than 250,000 clones, about 90% seen once; the top ten hold about 0.95%. Membership in each cohort depended on participant-reported clinical history. In the 2 weeks before study entry, exposed participants met a COVID-19 case, which was PCR-confirmed or clinician-diagnosed.

The material sequenced was PBMCs or T cells enriched from blood (not recorded which). The J gene is TRBJ1-3, the V gene TRBV7-9, with TRBD1 matching 8 bases. This receptor was taken from a man aged 45-60 years who had been exposed to COVID-19. This CDR3 reads CASTPIPDRVMNTIYF. The DNA for the CDR3 is TGTGCCAGCACCCCAATCCCGGACAGGGTTATGAACACCATATATTTT.